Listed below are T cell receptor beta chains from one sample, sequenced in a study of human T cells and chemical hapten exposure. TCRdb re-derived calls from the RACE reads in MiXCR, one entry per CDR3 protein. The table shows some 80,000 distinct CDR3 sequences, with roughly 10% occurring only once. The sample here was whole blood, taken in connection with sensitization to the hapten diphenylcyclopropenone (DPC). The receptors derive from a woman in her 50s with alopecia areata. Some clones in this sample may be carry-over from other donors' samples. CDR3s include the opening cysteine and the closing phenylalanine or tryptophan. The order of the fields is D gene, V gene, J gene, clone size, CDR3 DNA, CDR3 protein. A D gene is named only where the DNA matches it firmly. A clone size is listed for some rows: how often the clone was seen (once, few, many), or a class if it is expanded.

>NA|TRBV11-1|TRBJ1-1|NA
TGTGCCAGCAGCTTGCGGGCGCGAGTTAGGAACACTGAAGCTTTCTTT
CASSLRARVRNTEAFF
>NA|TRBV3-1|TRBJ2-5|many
TGTGCCAGCAGCCAAACTAAAGGGGCCCAGTACTTC
CASSQTKGAQYF
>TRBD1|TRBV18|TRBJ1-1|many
TGTGCCAGCTCACCAAGGCAGGGGGGGGAAACTGAAGCTTTCTTT
CASSPRQGGETEAFF
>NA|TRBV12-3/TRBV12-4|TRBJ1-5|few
TGTGCCAGCAGTTTAGTGCTTCGAAGCAATCAGCCCCAGCATTTT
CASSLVLRSNQPQHF
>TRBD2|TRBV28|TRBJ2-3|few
TGTGCCAGCAGTCCCGGACTAGCGGGGGGAGGTACGCAGTATTTT
CASSPGLAGGGTQYF
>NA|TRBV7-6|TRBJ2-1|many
TGTGCCAGCAGCAACAGGGCGGGCAATGAGCAGTTCTTC
CASSNRAGNEQFF
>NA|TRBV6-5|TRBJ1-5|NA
TGTGCCAGCAGTCCTAAGGAGGACCAGCCCCAGCATTTT
CASSPKEDQPQHF
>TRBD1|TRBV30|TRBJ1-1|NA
TGTGCCTGGAGTTTCGGACAGGGGGGGAACACTGAAGCTTTCTTT
CAWSFGQGGNTEAFF
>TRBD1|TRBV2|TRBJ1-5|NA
TGTGCCAGCAGAAAACAGGGGACGAACAATCAGCCCCAGCATTTT
CASRKQGTNNQPQHF
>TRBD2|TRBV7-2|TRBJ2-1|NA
TGTGCCAGCAGCTTAGGCGGGAGCGAGTACAATGAGCAGTTCTTC
CASSLGGSEYNEQFF
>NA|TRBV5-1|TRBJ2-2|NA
TGCGCCAGCAGCGGATACAGGGTTTTGTCAAGTACGAACACCGGGGAGCTGTTTTTT
CASSGYRVLSSTNTGELFF
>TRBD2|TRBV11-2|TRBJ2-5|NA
TGTGCCAGCAGCCGCGAGCGGGGGGCACGGGAGACCCAGTACTTC
CASSRERGARETQYF
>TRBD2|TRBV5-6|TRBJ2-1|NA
TGTGCCAGCAGCTCACTAGCGGGGGCCGGCAATGAGCAGTTCTTC
CASSSLAGAGNEQFF
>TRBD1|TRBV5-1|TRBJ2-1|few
TGCGCCAGCAGCTTGGAGGGACAGCAGTACAATGAGCAGTTCTTC
CASSLEGQQYNEQFF
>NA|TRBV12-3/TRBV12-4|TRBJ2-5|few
TGTGCCAGCAGTTTGTTTGGGTCCCAAGAGACCCAGTACTTC
CASSLFGSQETQYF
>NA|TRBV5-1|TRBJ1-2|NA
TGCGCCAGCAGCTACGACAAGCCTTATGGCTACACCTTC
CASSYDKPYGYTF
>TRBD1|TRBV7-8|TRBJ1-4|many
TGTGCCAGCAGCTCAGGGGGACAGGGGGCCGAAAAACTGTTTTTT
CASSSGGQGAEKLFF
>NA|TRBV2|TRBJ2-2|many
TGTGCCAGCAGTTGGGGGGCGCCCACCGGGGAGCTGTTTTTT
CASSWGAPTGELFF
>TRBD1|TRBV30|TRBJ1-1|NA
TGTGCCTGGAGAGGGGGCGGGTGGACTGAAGCTTTCTTT
CAWRGGGWTEAFF
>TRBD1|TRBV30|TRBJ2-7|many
TGTGCCTGGAACCCAGGGGGCCCAACCTACGAGCAGTACTTC
CAWNPGGPTYEQYF
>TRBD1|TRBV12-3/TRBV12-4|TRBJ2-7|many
TGTGCCAGCAGTTCCGGGACAGGGGGCTCCTACGAGCAGTACTTC
CASSSGTGGSYEQYF
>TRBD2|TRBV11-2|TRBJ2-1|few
TGTGCCAGCAGCTTGTCCCGACTAGCGGGGCCCTACAATGAGCAGTTCTTC
CASSLSRLAGPYNEQFF
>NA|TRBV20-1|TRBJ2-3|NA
TGCAGTGCCAGTAGCGGAAGCACAGATACGCAGTATTTT
CSASSGSTDTQYF
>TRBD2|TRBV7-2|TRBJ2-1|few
TGTGCCAGCAGCCTCCCGGGGCGGGGGGTATCCTACAATGAGCAGTTCTTC
CASSLPGRGVSYNEQFF
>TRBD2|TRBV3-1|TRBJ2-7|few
TGTGCCAGCAGCCAAGGCCCTAGCGGGACTTACGAGCAGTACTTC
CASSQGPSGTYEQYF
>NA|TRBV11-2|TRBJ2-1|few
TGTGCCAGCAGCTCGGACAGGGAGGGCTACAATGAGCAGTTCTTC
CASSSDREGYNEQFF
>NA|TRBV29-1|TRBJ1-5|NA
TGCAGCGTTGGGGGGAACGGCAATCAGCCCCAGCATTTT
CSVGGNGNQPQHF
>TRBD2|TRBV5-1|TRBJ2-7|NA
TGCGCCAGCAGCTCCTCCCCAGCGGGGTCCTACGAGCAGTACTTC
CASSSSPAGSYEQYF